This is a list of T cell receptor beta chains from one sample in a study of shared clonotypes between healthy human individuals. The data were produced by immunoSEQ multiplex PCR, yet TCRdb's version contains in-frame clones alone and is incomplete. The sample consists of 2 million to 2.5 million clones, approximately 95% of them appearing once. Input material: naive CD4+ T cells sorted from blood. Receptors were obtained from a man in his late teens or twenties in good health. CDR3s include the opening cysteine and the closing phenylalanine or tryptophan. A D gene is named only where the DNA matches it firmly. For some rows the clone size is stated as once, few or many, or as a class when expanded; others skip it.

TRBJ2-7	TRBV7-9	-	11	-	CASSSGPEQYF	TGTGCCAGCAGCTCCGGGCCCGAGCAGTACTTC
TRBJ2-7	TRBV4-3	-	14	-	CASSQDWDGYEQYF	TGCGCCAGCAGCCAAGATTGGGACGGCTACGAGCAGTACTTC
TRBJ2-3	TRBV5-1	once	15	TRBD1	CASSRTGQQTDTQYF	TGCGCCAGCAGTCGGACAGGGCAACAAACAGATACGCAGTATTTT
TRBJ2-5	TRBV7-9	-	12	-	CASSSVQETQYF	TGTGCCAGCAGCTCCGTTCAAGAGACCCAGTACTTC
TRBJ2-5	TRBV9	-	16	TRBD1	CASSPGTGGGLETQYF	TGTGCCAGCAGCCCTGGGACAGGGGGTGGTTTGGAGACCCAGTACTTC
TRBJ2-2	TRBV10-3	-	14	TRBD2	CAILQREGAGELFF	TGTGCCATCTTACAGCGGGAAGGGGCCGGGGAGCTGTTTTTT
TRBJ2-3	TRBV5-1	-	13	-	CASRTGNTDTQYF	TGCGCCAGCCGCACAGGGAACACAGATACGCAGTATTTT
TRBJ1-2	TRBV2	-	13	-	CASSVEPLGGYTF	TGTGCCAGCAGCGTTGAACCTCTGGGTGGCTACACCTTC
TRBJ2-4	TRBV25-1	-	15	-	CASSPNGAPKNIQYF	TGTGCCAGCAGCCCCAACGGGGCCCCCAAAAACATTCAGTACTTC
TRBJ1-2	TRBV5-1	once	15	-	CASSFADRPVYGYTF	TGCGCCAGCAGCTTCGCAGACAGGCCGGTTTATGGCTACACCTTC
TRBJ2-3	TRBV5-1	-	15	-	CASSLAREYRDTQYF	TGCGCCAGCAGCTTGGCCCGGGAGTACAGAGATACGCAGTATTTT
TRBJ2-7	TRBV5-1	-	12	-	CASSLGNYEQYF	TGCGCCAGCAGTTTGGGCAACTACGAGCAGTACTTC
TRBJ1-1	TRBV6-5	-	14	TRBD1	CASSADRGFTEAFF	TGTGCCAGCAGCGCTGACAGGGGGTTTACTGAAGCTTTCTTT
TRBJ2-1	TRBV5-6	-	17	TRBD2	CASSLETSVYDYNEQFF	TGTGCCAGCAGCTTGGAGACTAGCGTTTATGACTACAATGAGCAGTTCTTC
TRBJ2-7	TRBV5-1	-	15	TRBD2	CASSQGLGGSYEQYF	TGCGCCAGCAGCCAGGGACTGGGCGGGAGCTACGAGCAGTACTTC
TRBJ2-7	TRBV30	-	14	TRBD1	CAWSGTGQGLEQYF	TGTGCCTGGAGCGGGACCGGACAGGGCTTAGAGCAGTACTTC
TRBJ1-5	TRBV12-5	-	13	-	CASGAGLGQPQHF	TGTGCTAGTGGGGCGGGGTTGGGTCAGCCCCAGCATTTT
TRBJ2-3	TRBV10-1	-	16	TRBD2	CASSPGTSGRAGTQYF	TGCGCCAGCAGTCCTGGGACTAGCGGGCGGGCGGGGACGCAGTATTTT
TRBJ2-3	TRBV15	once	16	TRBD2	CATSRASGSGTDTQYF	TGTGCCACCAGCAGAGCTAGCGGGAGTGGGACAGATACGCAGTATTTT
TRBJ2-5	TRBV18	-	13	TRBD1	CASSPGQEGTQYF	TGTGCCAGCTCACCGGGACAGGAGGGGACCCAGTACTTC
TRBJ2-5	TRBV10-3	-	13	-	CAHRPQGGETQYF	TGTGCCCACCGCCCTCAGGGGGGGGAGACCCAGTACTTC
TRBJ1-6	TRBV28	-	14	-	CASRPEGGHSPLHF	TGTGCCAGCCGTCCGGAGGGAGGACATTCACCCCTCCACTTT
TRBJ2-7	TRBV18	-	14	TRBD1	CASSPRTGDYEQYF	TGTGCCAGCTCACCACGGACAGGGGACTACGAGCAGTACTTC
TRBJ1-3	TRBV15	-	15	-	CATSRDLGSGNTIYF	TGTGCCACCAGCAGAGATTTGGGTTCTGGAAACACCATATATTTT
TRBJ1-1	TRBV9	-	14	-	CASSVGGFNTEAFF	TGTGCCAGCAGCGTAGGAGGGTTTAACACTGAAGCTTTCTTT
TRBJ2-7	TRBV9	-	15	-	CASSLAGGGAYEQYF	TGTGCCAGCAGCCTCGCAGGAGGGGGGGCCTACGAGCAGTACTTC
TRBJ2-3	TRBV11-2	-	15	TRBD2	CASSFSGGLTDTQYF	TGTGCCAGCAGCTTTAGCGGGGGCCTCACAGATACGCAGTATTTT
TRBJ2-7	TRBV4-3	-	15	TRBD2	CASSQASGRASEQYF	TGCGCCAGCAGCCAAGCTAGCGGGAGGGCCTCCGAGCAGTACTTC